These T cell receptor beta chains were read from a single sample in a study of STAT5B mutations in CD4+ large granular lymphocyte leukemia. The method was immunoSEQ multiplex PCR; TCRdb's version includes in-frame clones alone and lacks a portion of them. The sample lists 35,000 to 45,000 clones, just over 85% occurring once. The sequenced sample was CD4+ T cells from blood buffy coats. The receptors here all came from a human donor in good health. Both conserved end residues are part of each CDR3. D genes are given only for firm matches. Only some rows state a clone size, as once, few, many or a class for expanded clones.

TRBJ2-1 NA TRBD1 TRBV29-1 TGCAGCGGCAGGTCAGGGACAGGGGATTACAATGAGCAGTTCTTC CSGRSGTGDYNEQFF
TRBJ2-1 NA NA TRBV5-1 TGCGCCAGCAGGGAGCAATCATTCGACAATGAGCAGTTCTTC CASREQSFDNEQFF
TRBJ2-7 NA TRBD2 TRBV7-2 TGTGCCAGCAGCCGATCCGCTAGCGGGAGAACGTACGAGCAGTACTTC CASSRSASGRTYEQYF
TRBJ2-2 NA TRBD2 TRBV7-3 TGTGCCAGCAGCTCGGGACTAGGAAACACCGGGGAGCTGTTTTTT CASSSGLGNTGELFF
TRBJ2-6 NA NA TRBV21-1 TGTGCCAGCAGCAAAGGTCGGCAGGGGGATTGTATTGGGGCTGGGGCCAACGTCCTGACTTTC CASSKGRQGDCIGAGANVLTF
TRBJ2-3 NA NA TRBV18 TGTGCCAGCTCACCAAGTTCCGAACCCACAGATACGCAGTATTTT CASSPSSEPTDTQYF
TRBJ2-2 NA TRBD2 TRBV10-1 TGCGCCAGCAGTGGGGGAGGTAGCGGGAGGGTAATCGGGGAGCTGTTTTTT CASSGGGSGRVIGELFF
TRBJ1-2 NA NA TRBV5-1 TGCGCCAGCAGTCCTGACAGTACTTATGGCTACACCTTC CASSPDSTYGYTF
TRBJ1-6 NA TRBD1 TRBV11-2 TGTGCCAGCAGCTTAGTACCAGGGGGATACTCACCCCTCCACTTT CASSLVPGGYSPLHF
TRBJ1-2 NA TRBD1 TRBV7-9 TGTGCCAGCAGCCCCCGTACAGGGGAGCAAAACACCTTC CASSPRTGEQNTF
TRBJ1-2 NA NA TRBV6-5 TGTGCCAGCAGCTCTCGGCTACTAGCTAACTATGGCTACACCTTC CASSSRLLANYGYTF
TRBJ2-4 NA NA TRBV5-4 TGTGCCAGCAGCCAAGGAAACGGTGTCATTCAGTACTTC CASSQGNGVIQYF
TRBJ1-5 NA NA TRBV6-5 TGTGCCAGCAGTTACGGGGGAAGCAATCAGCCCCAGCATTTT CASSYGGSNQPQHF
TRBJ1-3 few TRBD1 TRBV2 TGTGCCAGCAGGCCCAGGGGGACTGGAAACACCATATATTTT CASRPRGTGNTIYF
TRBJ1-4 NA NA TRBV27 TGTGCCAGCAGTCGGACGGTGGGAGATGTAAAACTGTTTTTT CASSRTVGDVKLFF
TRBJ1-3 few NA TRBV18 TGTGCCAGCTCACTGACGGATGGAAACACCATATATTTT CASSLTDGNTIYF
TRBJ2-1 NA TRBD2 TRBV5-1 TGCGCCAGCAGCTTGGGACGCCCTAGCGGGAGAAACAATGAGCAGTTCTTC CASSLGRPSGRNNEQFF
TRBJ2-7 once TRBD1 TRBV5-1 TGCGCCAGCGAGGGGGACAGCTACGAGCAGTACTTC CASEGDSYEQYF
TRBJ1-3 NA TRBD1 TRBV19 TGTGCCAGTACCCCGGGACAGATTGGAAACACCATATATTTT CASTPGQIGNTIYF
TRBJ2-5 NA TRBD2 TRBV19 TGTGCCAGCTCCGGGGGGGCCAAGACCCAGTACTTC CASSGGAKTQYF
TRBJ1-5 NA TRBD1 TRBV7-9 TGTGCCAGCAGCGTTGGACAGGGCGATCAGCCCCAGCATTTT CASSVGQGDQPQHF
TRBJ2-1 NA TRBD2 TRBV27 TGTGCCAGCAGTTCGTCGGTGATAGCGGGTAAGGATGAGCAGTTCTTC CASSSSVIAGKDEQFF
TRBJ1-2 NA TRBD1 TRBV23-1 TGCGCCAGCACAAAAAGGGACAGCCCAAACTATGGCTACACCTTC CASTKRDSPNYGYTF
TRBJ2-7 NA NA TRBV6-5 TGTGCCAGCAGTTACTCGGGCAGGGATAACGAGCAGTACTTC CASSYSGRDNEQYF
TRBJ2-7 NA NA TRBV5-6 TGTGCCAGCAGCTTAGGCCGGTTAAACGAGCAGTACTTC CASSLGRLNEQYF
TRBJ2-1 NA TRBD1 TRBV9 TGTGCCAGCAGCGTGGGACAGCCTTGGGATGAGCAGTTCTTC CASSVGQPWDEQFF
TRBJ2-7 few NA TRBV6-6 TGTGCCAGCAGTTCCATCGTCCGGACAGAGGGCTGGGAGCAGTACTTC CASSSIVRTEGWEQYF
TRBJ1-4 NA NA TRBV14 TGTGCCAGCAGCCAACGAAACGGAAAACTGTTTTTT CASSQRNGKLFF
TRBJ2-5 NA NA TRBV7-3 TGTGCCAGCAGCTCAGGGCCCCAAGAGACCCAGTACTTC CASSSGPQETQYF
TRBJ2-2 NA NA TRBV18 TGTGCCAGCTCACCAAAGGGTGGAGGCAACACGAACACCGGGGAGCTGTTTTTT CASSPKGGGNTNTGELFF
TRBJ1-1 NA TRBD1 TRBV28 TGTGCCAGCAGTTTAGGGACAGGGGCCTTGAACACTGAAGCTTTCTTT CASSLGTGALNTEAFF
TRBJ2-1 NA NA TRBV2 TGTGCCAGCCCGGGACAGGGTCGTCGGCGGGAGGGCCGCGATGAGCAGTTCTTC CASPGQGRRREGRDEQFF
TRBJ2-1 NA TRBD1 TRBV5-1 TGCGCCAGCAGCAGATTGACAGGACAGGCGAATGAGCAGTTCTTC CASSRLTGQANEQFF
TRBJ2-7 NA TRBD1 TRBV7-2 TGTGCCAGCAGCCCCCAGATAGGGACAGGCTCCTACGAGCAGTACTTC CASSPQIGTGSYEQYF
TRBJ1-1 NA NA TRBV5-4 TGTGCCAGCAGCTTGGTCAGTTTCGGACAAAACACTGAAGCTTTCTTT CASSLVSFGQNTEAFF
TRBJ1-1 NA TRBD1 TRBV7-3 TGTGCCAGCAGCCCCACCGCCGGGACAGGGGTAACGGTGAACACTGAAGCTTTCTTT CASSPTAGTGVTVNTEAFF
TRBJ2-7 NA NA TRBV28 TGTGCCAGCAGTTCCCCCGGGAGATACGAGCAGTACTTC CASSSPGRYEQYF
TRBJ1-1 NA NA TRBV4-1 TGCGCCAGCAGCCAAGAAGATGGCAGGGTTTCGGGCATGAACACTGAAGCTTTCTTT CASSQEDGRVSGMNTEAFF
TRBJ1-5 NA NA TRBV2 TGTGCCAGCAAACCGGACAGCCATAGCAATCAGCCCCAGCATTTT CASKPDSHSNQPQHF
TRBJ2-5 NA NA TRBV9 TGTGCCAGCAGCGTAGTCCCGCGCGGTCCCCAGTACTTC CASSVVPRGPQYF
TRBJ1-3 NA TRBD1 TRBV19 TGTGCCAGTAGCCCGACAGGGGTCGGAAACACCATATATTTT CASSPTGVGNTIYF
TRBJ2-7 NA NA TRBV7-3 TGTGCCAGCAGCTCGGGGTCCTCCTACGAGCAGTACTTC CASSSGSSYEQYF
TRBJ2-5 NA TRBD2 TRBV6-5 TGTGCCAGCAGTCGAGCGGGAGGGCCGCGAGAGACCCAGTACTTC CASSRAGGPRETQYF
TRBJ2-1 NA NA TRBV28 TGTGCCAGCAGTTTGACTAACTTCAATGAGCAGTTCTTC CASSLTNFNEQFF
TRBJ2-2 NA NA TRBV6-5 TGTGCCAGCAGGCCCTCGGTTGTGAACACCGGGGAGCTGTTTTTT CASRPSVVNTGELFF
TRBJ2-1 NA TRBD2 TRBV7-8 TGTGCCAGCAGCTCCCGACTAGCGGGAGAGGCTGAGCAGTTCTTC CASSSRLAGEAEQFF
TRBJ1-3 NA NA TRBV7-8 TGTGCCAGCAGCTCTGACCGCATTCAGGGGACTGGAAACACCATATATTTT CASSSDRIQGTGNTIYF
TRBJ1-4 NA NA TRBV2 TGTGCCAGCAGTATTCGGCCCGGGGCTAATGAAAAACTGTTTTTT CASSIRPGANEKLFF
TRBJ1-1 NA TRBD1 TRBV6-1 TGTGCCAGCAGTCAGGGGGCGATCACTGAAGCTTTCTTT CASSQGAITEAFF
TRBJ1-4 NA TRBD1 TRBV6-5 TGTGCCAGCAGTTATCTGACGGGACAGGAAGACGAAAAACTGTTTTTT CASSYLTGQEDEKLFF
TRBJ2-7 NA NA TRBV21-1 TGTGCCAGCAGCCCCCAATTCGGGACACCGGGAGTCCTAGGGTTTCAGCAGTACTTC CASSPQFGTPGVLGFQQYF
TRBJ1-5 NA NA TRBV28 TGTGCCAGCAGTTTGAAGACAGTTTATAGCAATCAGCCCCAGCATTTT CASSLKTVYSNQPQHF
TRBJ2-4 NA NA TRBV7-2 TGTGCCAGCAGCTTAGGCTATGACAGTACACTAGCCAAAAACATTCAGTACTTC CASSLGYDSTLAKNIQYF
TRBJ2-2 NA NA TRBV5-8 TGTGCCAGCAGCCACAGGGATTCCCTGAACACCGGGGAGCTGTTTTTT CASSHRDSLNTGELFF
TRBJ1-1 NA TRBD1 TRBV28 TGTGCCAGCAGTGGCCCCCTAGGGGACAGATCTGAAGCTTTCTTT CASSGPLGDRSEAFF